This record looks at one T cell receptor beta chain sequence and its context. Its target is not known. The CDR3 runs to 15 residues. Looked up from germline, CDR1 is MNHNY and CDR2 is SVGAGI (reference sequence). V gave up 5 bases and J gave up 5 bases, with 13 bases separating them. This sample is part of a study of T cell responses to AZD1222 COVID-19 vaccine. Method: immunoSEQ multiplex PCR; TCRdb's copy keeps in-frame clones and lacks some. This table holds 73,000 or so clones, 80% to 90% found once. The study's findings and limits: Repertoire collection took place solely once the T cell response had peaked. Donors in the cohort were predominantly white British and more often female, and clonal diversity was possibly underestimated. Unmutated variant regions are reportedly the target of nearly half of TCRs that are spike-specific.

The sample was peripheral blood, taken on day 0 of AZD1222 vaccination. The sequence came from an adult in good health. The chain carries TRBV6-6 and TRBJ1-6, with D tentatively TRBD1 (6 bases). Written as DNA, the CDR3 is TGTGCCAGCAGTGGCCCCCGGACAGATAATTCACCCCTCCACTTT. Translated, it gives CASSGPRTDNSPLHF.